This entry lists 22 T cell receptor beta chains sequenced from one sample in a study of shared clonotypes between healthy human individuals. Profiling relied on immunoSEQ multiplex PCR, and the TCRdb table lists in-frame clones only, not all of them. This sample has 2,500,000 or so clones, with 85% to 95% found just once. Specimen: naive CD4+ T cells from PBMCs. Subset specified: CD45RA+ positively selected. These receptors all stem from a man younger than 35 in good health. Some clones in this sample may be carry-over from other donors' samples.

The rearrangement links TRBV28 to TRBJ1-1, with 10 bases matching TRBD1. The germline V gene has CDR1 MDHEN and CDR2 SYDVKM. The CDR3 extends over 15 amino acids. V dropped 5 bases and J dropped 5; count of bases not matched to a gene: 8. CDR3 DNA sequence: TGTGCCAGCAGTCCAACGACAGGGGGCATTACTGAAGCTTTCTTT. Encoded protein: CASSPTTGGITEAFF. Combining the CDR3 with reference TRBV28 and TRBJ1-1 gives the whole variable domain DVKVTQSSRYLVKRTGEKVFLECVQDMDHENMFWYRQDPGLGLRLIYFSYDVKMKEKGDIPEGYSVSREKKERFSLILESASTNQTSMYLCASSPTTGGITEAFFGQGTRLTVV.

A remark on this clone: Other DNA sequences in this specimen translate into the identical CDR3. The V and J genes are TRBV5-1 and TRBJ2-1; D remains unclear. Trimming left V 4 bases short and J 0 bases short, with 11 bases between. Germline CDR1 SGHRS, CDR2 YFSETQ. There are 15 residues in the CDR3. The CDR3 is CASSLQVSSYNEQFF. In nucleotides, the CDR3 is TGCGCCAGCAGCCTTCAGGTCAGCTCCTACAATGAGCAGTTCTTC.

As to this clone: One end of the junction does not line up with germline, which may come from a read error. The chain carries TRBV28 and TRBJ1-5, with TRBD1 matching over 7 bases. Germline V gene data show CDR1 as MDHEN and CDR2 as SYDVKM. This CDR3 contains 12 residues. The CDR3 coding sequence is TGTGCCAGCAGACTAACTCGGGACAGCCTGAATTTT. It is translated as CASRLTRDSLNF. Using reference TRBV28 and TRBJ1-5 for the parts outside the CDR3, the full variable domain is DVKVTQSSRYLVKRTGEKVFLECVQDMDHENMFWYRQDPGLGLRLIYFSYDVKMKEKGDIPEGYSVSREKKERFSLILESASTNQTSMYLCASRLTRDSLNFGDGTRLSIL.

A remark on this clone: Other nucleotide sequences from this sample produce the same CDR3. The J gene is TRBJ2-1, the V gene TRBV7-2, with TRBD2 as a possible D gene (5 bases). Deletions cut 7 bases from V and 10 bases from J, with 11 bases between. Germline CDR1 reads SGHTA; CDR2 reads FQGNSA. CDR3 size: 11 residues. In nucleotides, the CDR3 is TGTGCCAGCACCCTCGGAGGAGAGCAGTTCTTC. Protein sequence: CASTLGGEQFF.

This clone showed up just a few times. The chain is built from TRBV28 and TRBJ1-1; TRBD1 might be the D (6 bases). Trimming removed 3 bases at V and 11 bases at J, with 13 bases between. Germline V gene sequence: CDR1 MDHEN, CDR2 SYDVKM. The CDR3 covers 12 residues. The CDR3 loop is CASSLAQGGAFF. CDR3 nucleotides: TGTGCCAGCAGTTTGGCACAGGGTGGGGCTTTCTTT.

The rearrangement joins TRBV5-1 to TRBJ2-7, with a possible D match to TRBD1 (5 bases). The CDR3 is 14 residues long. V lost 2 bases, J lost 1 base, and 10 bases lay in between. Germline CDR1 and CDR2: SGHRS and YFSETQ. Here the CDR3 reads CASSFLGPSYEQYF. DNA for the CDR3: TGCGCCAGCAGCTTTCTGGGGCCTTCCTACGAGCAGTACTTC.

The chain couples TRBV7-9 to TRBJ2-6; TRBD1 matches at 8 bases. Per the germline V gene, CDR1 is SEHNR and CDR2 is FQNEAQ (reference sequence). The CDR3 runs 16 residues. The ends lost 5 bases at V and 2 bases at J; junction bases unmatched: 5. The CDR3 sequence: CASSRLQGAGANVLTF. Here the CDR3 DNA reads TGTGCCAGCAGCCGGTTACAGGGGGCTGGGGCCAACGTCCTGACTTTC.

The chain couples TRBV28 to TRBJ1-1; D gene unclear. Germline assignment: CDR1 MDHEN and CDR2 SYDVKM. The CDR3 is made up of 13 amino acids. Trimming took off 6 bases at V and 3 bases at J, with 11 bases between the two ends. The CDR3 DNA is TGTGCCAGCAGCTCCTTGCAGTACACTGAAGCTTTCTTT. Translating it yields CASSSLQYTEAFF.

The V call is TRBV5-1, the J call TRBJ1-4, with 9 nucleotides matching TRBD1. Germline-derived CDR1 and CDR2 are SGHRS and YFSETQ. This CDR3 contains 16 residues. V was pared by 4 bases and J by 5 bases, with 9 bases of the junction left unmatched. The CDR3 coding sequence is TGCGCCAGCAGCCGACCAACAGGGGGCCAAAATGAAAAACTGTTTTTT. Protein product: CASSRPTGGQNEKLFF.

Points on this clone: Other DNA sequences from this sample encode an identical CDR3 as well. The CDR3: CASSLLAGRYNEQFF. CDR3 coding DNA: TGTGCCAGCAGCTTACTAGCGGGGCGCTACAATGAGCAGTTCTTC. The chain recombines TRBV5-4 with TRBJ2-1; 10 bases are shared with TRBD2. The germline V gene encodes CDR1 SGHNT and CDR2 YYREEE (reference sequence). After removal of 2 bases from V and 3 bases from J, the junction contained 2 bases not matched to a gene. The CDR3 has 15 residues.

V gene TRBV6-6 combines with J gene TRBJ2-5, with 9 bases that match TRBD1. The CDR3 has 15 amino acids. Trimming cost V 6 bases and J 5 bases; bases outside gene matches: 10. Germline CDR1 MNHNY, CDR2 SVGAGI (reference sequence). As DNA, the CDR3 is TGTGCCAGCAGCCCTCCGGGACAGGGCTGGGAGACCCAGTACTTC. Residues: CASSPPGQGWETQYF.

The chain combines TRBV6-1 with TRBJ2-1, with 12 bases matching TRBD2. The CDR3 length is 13 residues. Germline values: CDR1 MNHNS, CDR2 SASEGT. The J segment lost 10 bases and the V segment lost 7 bases, leaving 5 bases of the junction unmatched. Here the CDR3 DNA reads TGTGCCAGCAAGTCTAGCGGGAGGGGGGAGCAGTTCTTC. It specifies CASKSSGRGEQFF.

The rearrangement uses TRBV6-1 and TRBJ1-2; D not resolved. This CDR3 comprises 13 residues. Germline CDR1 MNHNS, CDR2 SASEGT. The V end was cut by 8 bases, the J end by 2 bases, with 12 bases between. The CDR3 DNA reads as TGTGCCAGCTGCCCGGGAACGAACTATGGCTACACCTTC. Its protein is CASCPGTNYGYTF.

The chain couples TRBV18 to TRBJ1-1, with 8 bases fitting TRBD1. The CDR3 runs to 16 residues. V lost 4 bases, J lost 4 bases, and 11 bases stayed unmatched. CDR1 is KGHSH, CDR2 LQKENI, per germline. This CDR3 reads CASSRPGQVVGTEAFF. As DNA, the CDR3 is TGTGCCAGCTCACGACCGGGACAGGTTGTAGGCACTGAAGCTTTCTTT. Based on the CDR3 plus reference TRBV18 and TRBJ1-1, the full variable domain is NAGVMQNPRHLVRRRGQEARLRCSPMKGHSHVYWYRQLPEEGLKFMVYLQKENIIDESGMPKERFSAEFPKEGPSILRIQQVVRGDSAAYFCASSRPGQVVGTEAFFGQGTRLTVV.

This clone was found once. The chain combines TRBV7-3 with TRBJ2-3; TRBD2 matches 13 bases. Germline assignment: CDR1 SGHTA and CDR2 FQGTGA. The CDR3 runs 16 residues. V gave up 4 bases and J gave up 4 bases; unmatched junction bases: 5. Here the CDR3 DNA reads TGTGCCAGCAGCTCGTGGACTAGCGGGAGCCCAGATACGCAGTATTTT. Translation gives CASSSWTSGSPDTQYF.

This sequence joins TRBV5-1 and TRBJ2-7; 7 nucleotides line up with TRBD1. Looked up from germline, CDR1 is SGHRS and CDR2 is YFSETQ. With 4 bases clipped from V and 2 bases from J, the junction kept 6 bases outside the gene matches. The CDR3 spans 14 residues. The CDR3 reads CASSPTGTAYEQYF. CDR3 DNA: TGCGCCAGCAGCCCGACCGGGACAGCCTACGAGCAGTACTTC.

V usage is TRBV28 and J usage is TRBJ1-5; 8 bases are shared with TRBD1. Trimming removed 6 bases from V and 2 bases from J; junction bases left unmatched: 6. This CDR3 comprises 15 residues. In germline, CDR1 is MDHEN, CDR2 SYDVKM. CDR3 sequence: CASRSQDRGNQPQHF. The CDR3 DNA sequence: TGTGCCAGCAGGTCCCAGGACAGGGGCAATCAGCCCCAGCATTTT.

The gene calls are TRBV5-1 and TRBJ2-2; D unclear. CDR3 length: 13 residues. V shed 2 bases and J shed 8 bases, with 10 bases lying between them. Germline CDR1 reads SGHRS; CDR2 reads YFSETQ. CDR3 bases: TGCGCCAGCAGCTTCAAAATTCGAGGGGAGCTGTTTTTT. It codes for CASSFKIRGELFF.

This rearrangement joins TRBV19 to TRBJ2-2; TRBD1 or TRBD2 may be the D gene (5 bases each). Trimming left V 3 bases short and J 7 bases short, with 15 bases between. Per the germline V gene, CDR1 is LNHDA and CDR2 is SQIVND (reference sequence). The CDR3 contains 15 residues. The CDR3 region has the DNA TGTGCCAGTAGTATTGAGGGCAGGGCTAACGGGGAGCTGTTTTTT. Its translation: CASSIEGRANGELFF. Supplemented by reference TRBV19 and TRBJ2-2, the full variable domain reads DGGITQSPKYLFRKEGQNVTLSCEQNLNHDAMYWYRQDPGQGLRLIYYSQIVNDFQKGDIAEGYSVSREKKESFPLTVTSAQKNPTAFYLCASSIEGRANGELFFGEGSRLTVL.

The chain is built from TRBV28 and TRBJ2-1, with TRBD2 identical over 16 bases. This CDR3 region has 15 residues. Germline trimming cut 8 bases from V and 5 bases from J; bases unmatched to any gene: 3. The germline gives CDR1 MDHEN, CDR2 SYDVKM. The CDR3 coding sequence is TGTGCCAGCCAGGGACTAGCGGGAGGGCACAATGAGCAGTTCTTC. Its translation is CASQGLAGGHNEQFF.

This clone was observed a handful of times. V is TRBV11-2 and J is TRBJ1-1; D possibly corresponds to TRBD1 (6 bases). The germline V and J ends were trimmed by 4 bases and 10 bases, with 13 bases remaining between them. Germline CDR1 and CDR2: SGHAT and FQNNGV. The CDR3 extends over 12 amino acids. The CDR3 DNA sequence: TGTGCCAGCAGCTGGACAGACGCCTTAGCTTTCTTT. Its protein product is CASSWTDALAFF.

The V gene is TRBV11-2, the J gene TRBJ2-5; D possibly corresponds to TRBD2 (6 bases). Germline CDR1 reads SGHAT; CDR2 reads FQNNGV. The CDR3 runs 16 residues. Trimming removed 5 bases from V and 2 bases from J, with 18 bases in between. CDR3 DNA sequence: TGTGCCAGCAGCGGCCTCTACGGCGGGATACAAGAGACCCAGTACTTC. This translates into CASSGLYGGIQETQYF.